This TCR beta chain was sequenced in a study of CD8 T cells in ankylosing spondylitis (dated by TCRdb to about 2017). In terms of the full investigation: T cell receptor beta repertoires were profiled in healthy donors and ankylosing spondylitis patients so that disease-linked TCR variants could be found. The full study cohort comprised 20 to 25 ankylosing spondylitis patients and 110 or so healthy donors. Peripheral blood samples were taken, and synovial fluid was additionally collected from ankylosing spondylitis patients.

As for this clonotype: Its antigen remains unidentified. A much larger clone is a single base away; this may be a read error.

The cysteine opens and the phenylalanine closes a CDR3 of 14 amino acids. Solely the CDR3 DNA is kept, with 42 bases framed from the first base. CDR1 and CDR2 are read off the germline V gene (reference sequence) as GTSNPN and SVGIG. What the work shows at the level of the full study, not this receptor alone: Significant enrichment of the disease-linked clones was reported in matched synovial fluid samples from ankylosing spondylitis patients. Some of the motif variants had been reported before in the synovial fluid and blood of reactive arthritis patients, a finding that suggests common disease-initiation mechanisms. The disease-linked clones had a CD8+ phenotype and were found at relatively low frequencies in peripheral blood. Blood from ankylosing spondylitis patients appeared to be characterized by a TCR beta motif composed of about eight highly homologous amino acid variants.

The sequencing machine was an Illumina HiSeq 2500. Quantitative 5'-RACE with molecular barcodes was used to prepare TCR beta libraries. The original methods were these. To identify disease-linked TCR variants, a new computational method was used, one built on a probabilistic model of VDJ rearrangement. The raw public reads went through TCRdb reprocessing: fastp at Q25, MiXCR clone calling, in-frame beta chains kept. Duplicate CDR3 protein sequences are folded into a single record with the most common DNA and genes. Here the V and J calls rest on TCRdb's processing, not on the authors' analysis. The sample profile shows around 150,000 distinct CDR3 sequences; roughly 6.6% of them were found once. The ten top clones hold 9.5% to 15% of the sample.

The sequencing sample was made of blood, either unsorted or a sorted T cell fraction (not recorded which). This sequence originates from a female donor with ankylosing spondylitis or in good health (not recorded which). The rearrangement combines TRBV30 with TRBJ2-2; 11 bases in between match TRBD1. The DNA sequence is given as TGTGCCATGGACAGGGGGCGCGGCACCGGGGAGCTGTCTTTT. It specifies CAMDRGRGTGELSF.